The clone carrying this T cell receptor (beta chain) was seen many times. The antigen is undetermined. These data are taken from a study of glioma-infiltrating T cells. The study, taken as a whole, reports: Tissue-blood divergence was below expectation in non-neoplastic patients, above in gliomas. Very few CDR3 sequences were shared between tissue and blood.

The iRepertoire nested amplicon-rescue multiplex PCR amplified TCR alpha and beta CDR3s from RNA. For one-step reverse transcription and amplification, about 85-400 ng of tissue mRNA or PBMC total RNA was used. TCRdb called the multiplex PCR reads again in MiXCR, with one record for every CDR3 protein. The data contain tens of thousands of distinct CDR3 sequences, less than 30% of them seen just once; the ten biggest clones take up roughly 7%. The CDR3 contains 15 residues. CDR1 and CDR2 from the germline V gene are MGHRA and YSYEKL. With 3 bases removed from V and 5 bases from J, the gap between germline ends came to 14 bases.

V gene TRBV4-1 combines with J gene TRBJ2-1; D is possibly TRBD2 (6 bases). The clonotype was recovered from a human donor with low-grade glioma or glioblastoma, undergoing nonglioma brain surgery, or in good health (not recorded which). Sequenced: glioma tissue, nonneoplastic brain tissue, or PBMCs (not recorded which). CDR3 amino acids: CASSQIGLTNNEQFF. CDR3 DNA: TGCGCCAGCAGCCAGATCGGACTAACTAACAATGAGCAGTTCTTC.